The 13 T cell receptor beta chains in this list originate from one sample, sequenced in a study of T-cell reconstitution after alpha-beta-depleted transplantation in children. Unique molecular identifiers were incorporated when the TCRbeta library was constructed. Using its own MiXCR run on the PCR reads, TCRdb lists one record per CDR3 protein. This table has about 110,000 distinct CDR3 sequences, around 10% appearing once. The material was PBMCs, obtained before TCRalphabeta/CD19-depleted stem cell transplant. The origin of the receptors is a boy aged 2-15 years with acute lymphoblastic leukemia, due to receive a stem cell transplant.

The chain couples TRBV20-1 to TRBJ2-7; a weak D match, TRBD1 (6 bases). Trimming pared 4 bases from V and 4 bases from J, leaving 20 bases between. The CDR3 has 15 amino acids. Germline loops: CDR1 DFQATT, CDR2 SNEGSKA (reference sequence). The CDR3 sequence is CSATPRGWERYEQYF. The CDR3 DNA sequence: TGCAGTGCTACCCCCAGGGGTTGGGAACGGTACGAGCAGTACTTC.

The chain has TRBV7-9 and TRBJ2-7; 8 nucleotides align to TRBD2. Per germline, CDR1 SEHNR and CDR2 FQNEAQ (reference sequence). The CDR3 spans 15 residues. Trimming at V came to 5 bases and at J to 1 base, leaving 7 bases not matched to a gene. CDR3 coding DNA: TGTGCCAGCAGCGGCGGCGGGAGGCGGTCCTACGAGCAGTACTTC. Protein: CASSGGGRRSYEQYF.

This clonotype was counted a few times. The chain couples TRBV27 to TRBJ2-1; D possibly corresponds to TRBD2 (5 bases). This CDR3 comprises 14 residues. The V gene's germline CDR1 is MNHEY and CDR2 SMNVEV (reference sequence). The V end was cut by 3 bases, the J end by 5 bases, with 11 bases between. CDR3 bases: TGTGCCAGCAGTTTGAGGAGGAGCCACAATGAGCAGTTCTTC. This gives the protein CASSLRRSHNEQFF.

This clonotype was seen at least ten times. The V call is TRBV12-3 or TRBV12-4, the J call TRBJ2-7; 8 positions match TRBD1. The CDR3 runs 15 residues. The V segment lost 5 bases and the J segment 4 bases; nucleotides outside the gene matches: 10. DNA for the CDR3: TGTGCCAGCAGTCCCTCCGGGACAGGACCATACGAGCAGTACTTC. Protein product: CASSPSGTGPYEQYF.

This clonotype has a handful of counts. The CDR3 DNA is TGTGCCAGCAGTTTCTCCCCTCGGTGGGAGCAGTTCTTC. It specifies CASSFSPRWEQFF. The rearrangement joins TRBV27 to TRBJ2-1; D gene ambiguous. The CDR3 has 13 amino acids. V was shortened by 3 bases and J by 10 bases, with 13 bases between the two germline ends. CDR1 is MNHEY, CDR2 SMNVEV, per germline (reference sequence).

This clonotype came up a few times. The CDR3 protein is CASSPGTGKNTEAFF. DNA of the CDR3: TGTGCCAGCAGCCCGGGGACAGGGAAGAACACTGAAGCTTTCTTT. The V and J genes are TRBV7-9 and TRBJ1-1; 9 nucleotides line up with TRBD1. Germline trimming cut 5 bases from V and 1 base from J; bases unmatched to any gene: 5. The germline CDR1 and CDR2 sequences are SEHNR and FQNEAQ (reference sequence). The CDR3 extends over 15 amino acids.

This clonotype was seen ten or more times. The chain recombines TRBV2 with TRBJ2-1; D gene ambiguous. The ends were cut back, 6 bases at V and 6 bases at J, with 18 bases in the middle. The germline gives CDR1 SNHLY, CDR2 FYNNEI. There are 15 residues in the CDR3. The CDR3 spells CASRRYAARPNEQFF. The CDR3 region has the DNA TGTGCCAGCAGGCGTTATGCAGCGCGACCCAATGAGCAGTTCTTC.

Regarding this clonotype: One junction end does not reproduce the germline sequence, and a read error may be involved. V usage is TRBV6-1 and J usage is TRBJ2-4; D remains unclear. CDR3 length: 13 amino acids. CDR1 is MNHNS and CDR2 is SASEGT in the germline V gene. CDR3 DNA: TGTGCCACCAGTGAAGAAAATACACCGTCTCGGGACTTC. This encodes CATSEENTPSRDF.

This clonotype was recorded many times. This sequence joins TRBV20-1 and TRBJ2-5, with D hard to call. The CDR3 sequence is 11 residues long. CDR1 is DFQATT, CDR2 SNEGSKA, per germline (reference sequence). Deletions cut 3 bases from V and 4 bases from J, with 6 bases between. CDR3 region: CSARGRETQYF. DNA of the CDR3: TGCAGTGCTAGGGGCAGAGAGACCCAGTACTTC.

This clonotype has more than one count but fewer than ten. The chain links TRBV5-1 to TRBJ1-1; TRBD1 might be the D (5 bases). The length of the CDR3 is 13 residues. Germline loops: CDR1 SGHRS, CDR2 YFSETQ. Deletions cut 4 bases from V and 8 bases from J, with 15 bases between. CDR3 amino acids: CASSLHWDQEAFF. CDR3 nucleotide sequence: TGCGCCAGCAGCCTCCACTGGGACCAAGAAGCTTTCTTT.

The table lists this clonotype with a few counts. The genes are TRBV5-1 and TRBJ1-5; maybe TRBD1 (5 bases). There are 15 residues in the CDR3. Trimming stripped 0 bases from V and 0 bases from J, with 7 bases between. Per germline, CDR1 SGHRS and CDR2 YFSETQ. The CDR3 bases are TGCGCCAGCAGCTTGGGGACACTTAGCAATCAGCCCCAGCATTTT. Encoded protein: CASSLGTLSNQPQHF.

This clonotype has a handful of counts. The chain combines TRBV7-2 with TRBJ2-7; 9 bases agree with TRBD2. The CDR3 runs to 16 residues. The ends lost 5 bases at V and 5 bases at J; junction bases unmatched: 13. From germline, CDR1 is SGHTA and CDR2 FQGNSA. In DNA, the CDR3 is TGTGCCAGCAGCCCCCCGGGTAGCGGGAGAAGCAACGAGCAGTACTTC. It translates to CASSPPGSGRSNEQYF.

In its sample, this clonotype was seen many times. The CDR3 reads CSARGGGISYNEQFF. CDR3 coding DNA: TGCAGTGCTAGAGGAGGCGGGATAAGCTACAATGAGCAGTTCTTC. The genes are TRBV20-1 and TRBJ2-1; D might be TRBD2 (6 bases). CDR1 DFQATT and CDR2 SNEGSKA come from the germline V gene (reference sequence). V shed 1 base and J shed 3 bases, with 13 bases lying between them. CDR3 size: 15 residues.